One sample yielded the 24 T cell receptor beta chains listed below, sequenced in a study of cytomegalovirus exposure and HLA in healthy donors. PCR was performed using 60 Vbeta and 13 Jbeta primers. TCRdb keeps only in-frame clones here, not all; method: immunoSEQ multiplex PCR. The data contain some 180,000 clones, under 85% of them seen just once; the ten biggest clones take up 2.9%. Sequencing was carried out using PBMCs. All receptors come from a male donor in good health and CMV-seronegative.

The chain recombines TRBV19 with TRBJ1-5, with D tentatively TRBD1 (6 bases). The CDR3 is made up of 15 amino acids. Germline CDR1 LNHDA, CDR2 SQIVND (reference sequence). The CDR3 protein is CSDEPGQGSFTPQHF. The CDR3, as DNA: TGTTCGGATGAACCGGGACAAGGGTCTTTCACGCCCCAGCATTTT. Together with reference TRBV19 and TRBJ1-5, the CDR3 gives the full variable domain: DGGITQSPKYLFRKEGQNVTLSCEQNLNHDAMYWYRQDPGQGLRLIYYSQIVNDFQKGDIAEGYSVSREKKESFPLTVTSAQKNPTAFYLCSDEPGQGSFTPQHFGDGTRLSIL.

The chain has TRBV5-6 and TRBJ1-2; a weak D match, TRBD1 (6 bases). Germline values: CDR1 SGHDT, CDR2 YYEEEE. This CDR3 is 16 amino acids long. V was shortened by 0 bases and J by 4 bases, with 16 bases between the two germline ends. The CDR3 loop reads CASSLAGQHILYGYTF. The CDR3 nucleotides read TGTGCCAGCAGCTTGGCGGGACAACACATTCTCTATGGCTACACCTTC.

CDR3: CASSLDGQGYEQYF. In nucleotides, the CDR3 is TGTGCCAGCAGCTTAGACGGACAGGGCTACGAGCAGTACTTC. The chain employs TRBV11-2 and TRBJ2-7; 8 bases agree with TRBD1. The CDR3 consists of 14 residues. Germline trimming cut 0 bases from V and 3 bases from J; bases unmatched to any gene: 1. Germline V gene data show CDR1 as SGHAT and CDR2 as FQNNGV.

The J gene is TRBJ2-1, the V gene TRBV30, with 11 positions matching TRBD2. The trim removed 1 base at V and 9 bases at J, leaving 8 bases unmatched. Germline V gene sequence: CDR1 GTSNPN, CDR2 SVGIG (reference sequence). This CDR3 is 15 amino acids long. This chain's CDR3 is CAWSALAGGRGEQFF. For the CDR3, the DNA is TGTGCCTGGAGTGCCCTAGCGGGAGGACGGGGTGAGCAGTTCTTC.

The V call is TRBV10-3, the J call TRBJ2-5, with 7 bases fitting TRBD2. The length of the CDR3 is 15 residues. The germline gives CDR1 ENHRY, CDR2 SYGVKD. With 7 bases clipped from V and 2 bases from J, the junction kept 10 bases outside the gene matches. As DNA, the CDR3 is TGTGCCATCACGCCCCAGGCTAGCGGACAAGAGACCCAGTACTTC. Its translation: CAITPQASGQETQYF.

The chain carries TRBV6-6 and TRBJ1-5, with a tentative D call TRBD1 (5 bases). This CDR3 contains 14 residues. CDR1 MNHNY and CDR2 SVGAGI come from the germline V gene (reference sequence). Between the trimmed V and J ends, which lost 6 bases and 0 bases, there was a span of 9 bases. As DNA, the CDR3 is TGTGCCAGCAGAAGACAGTCTAGCAATCAGCCCCAGCATTTT. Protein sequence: CASRRQSSNQPQHF.

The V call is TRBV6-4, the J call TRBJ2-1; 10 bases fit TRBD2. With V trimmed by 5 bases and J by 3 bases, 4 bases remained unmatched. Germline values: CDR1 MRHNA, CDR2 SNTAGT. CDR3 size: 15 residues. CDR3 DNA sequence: TGTGCCAGCAGTTTAGCGGGGGGAGGCTACAATGAGCAGTTCTTC. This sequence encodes CASSLAGGGYNEQFF.

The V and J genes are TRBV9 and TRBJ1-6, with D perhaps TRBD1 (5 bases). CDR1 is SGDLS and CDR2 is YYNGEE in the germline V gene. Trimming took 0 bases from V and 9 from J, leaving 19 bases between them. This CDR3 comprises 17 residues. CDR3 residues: CASSVEDGGTWSSPLHF. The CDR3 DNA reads TGTGCCAGCAGCGTAGAGGACGGGGGTACTTGGAGTTCACCCCTCCACTTT.

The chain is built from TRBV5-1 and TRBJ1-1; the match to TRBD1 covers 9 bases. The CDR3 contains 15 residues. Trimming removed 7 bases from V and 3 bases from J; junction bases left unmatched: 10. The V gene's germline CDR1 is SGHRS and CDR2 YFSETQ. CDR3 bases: TGCGCCAGCGGATTACAGGGGGCGGGTGACACTGAAGCTTTCTTT. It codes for CASGLQGAGDTEAFF.

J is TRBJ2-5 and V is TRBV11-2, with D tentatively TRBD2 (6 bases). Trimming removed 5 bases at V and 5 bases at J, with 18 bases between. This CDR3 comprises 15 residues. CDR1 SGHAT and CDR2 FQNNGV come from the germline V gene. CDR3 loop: CASSLRLGEGETQYF. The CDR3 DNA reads TGTGCCAGCAGCCTCCGACTAGGGGAAGGGGAGACCCAGTACTTC.

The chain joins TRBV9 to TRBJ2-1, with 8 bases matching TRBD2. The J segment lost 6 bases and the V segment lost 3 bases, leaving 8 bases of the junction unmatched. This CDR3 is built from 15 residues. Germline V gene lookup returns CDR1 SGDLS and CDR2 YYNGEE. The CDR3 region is CASSAAGAEVNEQFF. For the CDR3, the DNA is TGTGCCAGCAGCGCAGCGGGGGCGGAGGTCAATGAGCAGTTCTTC.

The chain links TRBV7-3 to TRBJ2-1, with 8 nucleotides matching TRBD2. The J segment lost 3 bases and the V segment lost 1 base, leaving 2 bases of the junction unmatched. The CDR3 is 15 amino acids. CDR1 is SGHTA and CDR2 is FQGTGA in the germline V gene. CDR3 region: CASSLMSGSYNEQFF. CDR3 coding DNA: TGTGCCAGCAGCTTAATGAGCGGGAGCTACAATGAGCAGTTCTTC.

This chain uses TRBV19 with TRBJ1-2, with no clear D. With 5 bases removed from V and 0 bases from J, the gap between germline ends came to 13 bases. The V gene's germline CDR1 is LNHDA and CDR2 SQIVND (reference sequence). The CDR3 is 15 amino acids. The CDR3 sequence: CASSPQLYTNYGYTF. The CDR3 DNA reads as TGTGCCAGTAGTCCTCAGTTATACACTAACTATGGCTACACCTTC.

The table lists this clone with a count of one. The CDR3 region is CASSEIWGQELSSYEQYF. CDR3 in DNA: TGTGCCAGCAGTGAAATTTGGGGACAGGAGCTGTCTTCCTACGAGCAGTACTTC. The chain joins TRBV6-1 to TRBJ2-7; 8 bases map to TRBD1. J was trimmed by 1 base and V by 2 bases; bases with no gene match: 13. The CDR3 is 18 amino acids. From germline, CDR1 is MNHNS and CDR2 SASEGT.

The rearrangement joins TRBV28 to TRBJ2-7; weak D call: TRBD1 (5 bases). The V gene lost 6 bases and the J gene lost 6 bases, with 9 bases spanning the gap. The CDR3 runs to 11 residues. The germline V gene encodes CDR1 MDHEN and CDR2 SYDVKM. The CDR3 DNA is TGTGCCAGCAGCGACAGCCCCGAGCAGTACTTC. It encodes CASSDSPEQYF. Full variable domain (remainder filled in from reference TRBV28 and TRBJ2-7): DVKVTQSSRYLVKRTGEKVFLECVQDMDHENMFWYRQDPGLGLRLIYFSYDVKMKEKGDIPEGYSVSREKKERFSLILESASTNQTSMYLCASSDSPEQYFGPGTRLTVT.

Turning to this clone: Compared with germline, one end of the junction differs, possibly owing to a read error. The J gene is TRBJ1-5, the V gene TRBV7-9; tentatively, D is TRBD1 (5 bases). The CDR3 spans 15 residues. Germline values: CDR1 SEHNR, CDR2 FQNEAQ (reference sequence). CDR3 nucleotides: TGTTCCAGCAGCCCAGGGACTGGCTCCAATCAGCCCCAGCATTTT. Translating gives CSSSPGTGSNQPQHF.

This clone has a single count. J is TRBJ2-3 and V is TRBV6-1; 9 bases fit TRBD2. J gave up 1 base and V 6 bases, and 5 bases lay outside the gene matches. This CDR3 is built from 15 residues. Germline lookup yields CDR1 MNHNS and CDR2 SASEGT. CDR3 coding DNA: TGTGCCAGCAGGGAGCGCGGGGGGGGCACAGATACGCAGTATTTT. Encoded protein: CASRERGGGTDTQYF.

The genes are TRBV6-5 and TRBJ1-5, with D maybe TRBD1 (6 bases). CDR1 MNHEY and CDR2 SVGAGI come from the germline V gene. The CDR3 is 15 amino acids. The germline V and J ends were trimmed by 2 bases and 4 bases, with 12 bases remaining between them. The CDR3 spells CASSYGPGANQPQHF. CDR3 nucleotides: TGTGCCAGCAGTTACGGGCCAGGGGCGAATCAGCCCCAGCATTTT.

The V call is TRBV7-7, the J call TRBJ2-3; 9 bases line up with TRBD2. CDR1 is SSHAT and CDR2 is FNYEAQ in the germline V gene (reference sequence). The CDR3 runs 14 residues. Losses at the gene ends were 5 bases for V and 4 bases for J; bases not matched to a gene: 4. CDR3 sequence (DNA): TGTGCCAGCAGCCAGGGACTAGCCGCAGATACGCAGTATTTT. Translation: CASSQGLAADTQYF.

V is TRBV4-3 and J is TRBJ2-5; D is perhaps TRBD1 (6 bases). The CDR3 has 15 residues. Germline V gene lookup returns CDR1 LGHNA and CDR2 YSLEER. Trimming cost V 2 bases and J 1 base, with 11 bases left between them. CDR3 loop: CASSQYQGIQETQYF. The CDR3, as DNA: TGCGCCAGCAGCCAATACCAGGGGATCCAAGAGACCCAGTACTTC.

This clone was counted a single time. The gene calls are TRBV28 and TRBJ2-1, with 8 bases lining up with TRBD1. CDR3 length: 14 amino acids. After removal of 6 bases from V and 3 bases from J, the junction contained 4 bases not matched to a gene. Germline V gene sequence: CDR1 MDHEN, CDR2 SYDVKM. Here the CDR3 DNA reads TGTGCCAGCAGGCCGGGACAGGACTACAATGAGCAGTTCTTC. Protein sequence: CASRPGQDYNEQFF.

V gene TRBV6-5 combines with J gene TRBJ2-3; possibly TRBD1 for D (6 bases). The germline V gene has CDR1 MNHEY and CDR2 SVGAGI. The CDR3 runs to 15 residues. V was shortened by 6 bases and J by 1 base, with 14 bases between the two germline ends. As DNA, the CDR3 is TGTGCCAGCAGCCTACAGGGTGCGGGCACAGATACGCAGTATTTT. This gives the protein CASSLQGAGTDTQYF.

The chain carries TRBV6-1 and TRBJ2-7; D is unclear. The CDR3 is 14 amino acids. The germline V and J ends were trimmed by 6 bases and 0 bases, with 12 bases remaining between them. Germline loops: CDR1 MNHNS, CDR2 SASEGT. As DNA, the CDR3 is TGTGCCAGCAGGAGAGGCAGTGGCTCCTACGAGCAGTACTTC. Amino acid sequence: CASRRGSGSYEQYF.

The DNA of the CDR3 is TGTGCCAGCAGTACGACTATAGCCAAAAACATTCAGTACTTC. This sequence encodes CASSTTIAKNIQYF. The chain combines TRBV5-4 with TRBJ2-4; D is perhaps TRBD2 (5 bases). V was shortened by 5 bases and J by 0 bases, with 9 bases between the two germline ends. This CDR3 is 14 amino acids long. Germline assignment: CDR1 SGHNT and CDR2 YYREEE (reference sequence).